In this sample, the clone carrying this T cell receptor beta chain turned up many times. Its antigen is currently unknown. This related bone marrow graft donor gave peripheral blood on the day of marrow donation. The data belong to a study of T cells after posttransplantation cyclophosphamide. Study observations and caveats: Tissue-infiltrating T cells from skin or gut overlapped little with blood T cells. Donor-recipient repertoire similarity was low at 1-2 months, rising over year one. Recipient CMV seropositivity and CMV reactivation strongly tracked TRB clonality.

The CDR3 has 13 residues. The germline V gene encodes CDR1 LNHDA and CDR2 SQIVND (reference sequence). V was shortened by 5 bases and J by 6 bases, with 13 bases between the two germline ends. Sequencing was performed with immunoSEQ multiplex PCR; in TCRdb, only in-frame clones are kept and a portion is missing. The data show 35,000 to 45,000 clones, with none appearing a single time. The sequence was collected from a middle-aged man in good health, CMV-negative, and a related stem cell transplant donor. Sequencing used PBMCs. The chain joins TRBV19 to TRBJ1-1; weak D call: TRBD1 (6 bases). CDR3 protein: CASSANRAAEAFF. CDR3 DNA sequence: TGTGCCAGTAGTGCGAACAGGGCAGCTGAAGCTTTCTTT.